The rows below give T cell receptor beta chains drawn from one sample of a study of PD-1 blockade in classical Hodgkin lymphoma. TCRdb's copy holds only in-frame clones and misses some; the assay was immunoSEQ multiplex PCR. There are about 29,000 clones in the sample; approximately 86% occur only once, and more than 6.5% lies in the top ten. The sample in question was CD8+ T cells from blood, obtained at baseline. Receptor source: a human donor with classical Hodgkin lymphoma. Both conserved end residues are part of each CDR3. D genes are given only for firm matches. Size is stated for part of the rows, as once, few or many counts, or as a class when the clone is expanded.

>-|TRBJ2-7|TRBV7-9|-
CASSSETRSWDEQYF
TGTGCCAGCAGCTCAGAGACTAGATCTTGGGACGAGCAGTACTTC
>-|TRBJ2-7|TRBV19|TRBD2
CASSMRGGTPKDEQYF
TGTGCCAGTAGTATGAGGGGAGGGACCCCAAAGGACGAGCAGTACTTC
>-|TRBJ1-1|TRBV14|-
CASSQLTESEAFF
TGTGCCAGCAGCCAATTGACGGAGTCTGAAGCTTTCTTT
>-|TRBJ1-2|TRBV5-6|TRBD1
CASSYPTGDLGYGYTF
TGTGCCAGCAGCTACCCTACAGGGGATCTCGGCTATGGCTACACCTTC
>-|TRBJ2-7|TRBV2|TRBD1
CASAFRDRGYEQYF
TGTGCCAGCGCGTTCCGGGACAGGGGATACGAGCAGTACTTC
>few|TRBJ1-1|TRBV6-5|-
CASSNSDRRNTEAFF
TGTGCCAGCAGCAATTCAGACAGACGGAACACTGAAGCTTTCTTT
>-|TRBJ2-1|TRBV7-5|-
CVRSPTRSGSRDEQFF
TGTGTCAGAAGCCCGACCCGCAGCGGGAGTCGCGATGAGCAGTTCTTC
>-|TRBJ2-7|TRBV2|TRBD1
CATGTGRYEQYF
TGTGCCACCGGGACAGGGAGGTACGAGCAGTACTTC
>-|TRBJ1-1|TRBV25-1|-
CASSFMDGTAFF
TGTGCCAGCAGCTTTATGGACGGGACAGCTTTCTTT
>-|TRBJ2-7|TRBV5-1|-
CASSASYEQYF
TGCGCCAGCAGCGCCAGCTACGAGCAGTACTTC
>-|TRBJ2-1|TRBV29-1|-
CSEMTGSSYNEQFF
TGCAGCGAAATGACAGGAAGCTCCTACAATGAGCAGTTCTTC
>-|TRBJ2-1|TRBV11-2|TRBD2
CASSEWTSNDEQFF
TGTGCCAGCAGCGAATGGACTAGCAACGATGAGCAGTTCTTC
>-|TRBJ2-7|TRBV19|TRBD2
CASSISASGSYEQYF
TGTGCCAGTAGTATATCGGCTAGCGGGAGCTACGAGCAGTACTTC
>-|TRBJ2-7|TRBV7-6|-
CASSLGPGGYEQYF
TGTGCCAGCAGCTTAGGGCCCGGGGGCTACGAGCAGTACTTC
>-|TRBJ2-1|TRBV11-3|-
CASSLARYNEQFF
TGTGCCAGCAGCTTAGCCCGGTATAATGAGCAGTTCTTC
>-|TRBJ1-1|TRBV4-1|TRBD1
CASSSRDRLNTEAFF
TGCGCCAGCAGCTCCCGGGACAGACTGAACACTGAAGCTTTCTTT
>-|TRBJ1-1|TRBV5-1|-
CASTYREEAFF
TGCGCCAGCACCTATAGAGAGGAAGCTTTCTTT
>few|TRBJ1-2|TRBV5-4|-
CASSFLGRGTF
TGTGCCAGCAGCTTCCTGGGTCGTGGGACCTTC
>-|TRBJ2-5|TRBV7-6|-
CASSLGAPGFQETQYF
TGTGCCAGCAGCTTAGGGGCTCCAGGGTTCCAAGAGACCCAGTACTTC
>once|TRBJ2-5|TRBV7-6|-
CATAYRGGGGPRETQYF
TGTGCCACTGCTTACCGGGGAGGAGGAGGGCCCCGGGAGACTCAGTACTTC